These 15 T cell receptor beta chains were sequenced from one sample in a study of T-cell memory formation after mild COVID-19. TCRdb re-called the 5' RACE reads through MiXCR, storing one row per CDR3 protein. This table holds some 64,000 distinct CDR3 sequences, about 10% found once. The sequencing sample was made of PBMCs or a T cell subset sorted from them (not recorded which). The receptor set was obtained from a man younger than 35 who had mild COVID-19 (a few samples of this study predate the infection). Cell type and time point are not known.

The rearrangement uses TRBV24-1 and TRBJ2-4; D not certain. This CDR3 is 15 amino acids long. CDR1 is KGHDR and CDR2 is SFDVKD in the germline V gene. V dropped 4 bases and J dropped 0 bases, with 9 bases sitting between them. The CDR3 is CATSDPSLAKNIQYF. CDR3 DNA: TGTGCCACCAGTGACCCCTCTCTAGCCAAAAACATTCAGTACTTC.

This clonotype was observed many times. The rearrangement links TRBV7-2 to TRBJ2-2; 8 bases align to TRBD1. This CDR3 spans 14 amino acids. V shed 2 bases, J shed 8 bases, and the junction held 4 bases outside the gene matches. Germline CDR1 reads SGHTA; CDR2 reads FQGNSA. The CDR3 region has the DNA TGTGCCAGCAGCTTACAGGGGGCGCTTGGGGAGCTGTTTTTT. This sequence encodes CASSLQGALGELFF.

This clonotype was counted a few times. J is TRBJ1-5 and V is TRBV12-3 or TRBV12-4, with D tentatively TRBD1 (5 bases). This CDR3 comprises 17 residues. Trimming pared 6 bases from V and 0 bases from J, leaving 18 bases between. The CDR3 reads CASSSRDGYYSNQPQHF. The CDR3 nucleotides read TGTGCCAGCAGCTCCCGGGACGGCTATTATAGCAATCAGCCCCAGCATTTT.

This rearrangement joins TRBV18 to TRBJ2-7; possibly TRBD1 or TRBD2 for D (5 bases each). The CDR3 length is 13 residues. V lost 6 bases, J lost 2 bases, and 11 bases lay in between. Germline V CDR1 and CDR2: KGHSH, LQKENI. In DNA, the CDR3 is TGTGCCAGCTCTTGGGACGGAACCTACGAGCAGTACTTC. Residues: CASSWDGTYEQYF.

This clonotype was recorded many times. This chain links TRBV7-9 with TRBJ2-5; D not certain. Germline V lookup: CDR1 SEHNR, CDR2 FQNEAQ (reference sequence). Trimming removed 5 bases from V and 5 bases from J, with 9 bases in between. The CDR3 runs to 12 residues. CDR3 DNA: TGTGCCAGCAGCCGACTCACTGAGACCCAGTACTTC. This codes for CASSRLTETQYF.

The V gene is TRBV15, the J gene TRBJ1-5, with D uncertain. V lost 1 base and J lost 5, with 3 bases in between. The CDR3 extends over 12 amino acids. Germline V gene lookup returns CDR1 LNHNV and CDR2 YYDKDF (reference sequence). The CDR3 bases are TGTGCCACCAGCAGAGCAGATCAGCCCCAGCATTTT. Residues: CATSRADQPQHF.

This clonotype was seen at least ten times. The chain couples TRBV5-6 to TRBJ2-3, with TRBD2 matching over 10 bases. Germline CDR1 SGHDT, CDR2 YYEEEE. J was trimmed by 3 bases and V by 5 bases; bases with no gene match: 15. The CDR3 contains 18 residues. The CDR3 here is CASRRQMSGGVITDTQYF. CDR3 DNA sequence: TGTGCCAGCAGGCGACAGATGAGCGGGGGGGTCATAACAGATACGCAGTATTTT.

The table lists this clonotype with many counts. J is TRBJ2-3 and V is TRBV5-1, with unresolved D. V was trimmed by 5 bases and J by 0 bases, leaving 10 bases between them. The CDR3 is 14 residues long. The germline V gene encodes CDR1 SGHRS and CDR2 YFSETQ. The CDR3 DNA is TGCGCCAGCAGTGCAGGTTCTAGCACAGATACGCAGTATTTT. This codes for CASSAGSSTDTQYF. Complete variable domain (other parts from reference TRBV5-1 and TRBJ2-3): KAGVTQTPRYLIKTRGQQVTLSCSPISGHRSVSWYQQTPGQGLQFLFEYFSETQRNKGNFPGRFSGRQFSNSRSEMNVSTLELGDSALYLCASSAGSSTDTQYFGPGTRLTVL.

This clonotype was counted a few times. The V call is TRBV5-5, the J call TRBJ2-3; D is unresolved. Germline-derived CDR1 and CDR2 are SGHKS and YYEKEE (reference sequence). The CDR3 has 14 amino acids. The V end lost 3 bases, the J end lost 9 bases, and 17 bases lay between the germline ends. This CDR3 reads CASSSDLYQTTQYF. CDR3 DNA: TGTGCCAGCAGCTCCGACTTGTACCAGACGACGCAGTATTTT.

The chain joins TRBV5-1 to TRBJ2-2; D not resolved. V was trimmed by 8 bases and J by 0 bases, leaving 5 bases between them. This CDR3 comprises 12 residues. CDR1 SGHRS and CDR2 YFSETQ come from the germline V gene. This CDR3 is CASSTNTGELFF. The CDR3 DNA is TGCGCCAGTTCGACGAACACCGGGGAGCTGTTTTTT.

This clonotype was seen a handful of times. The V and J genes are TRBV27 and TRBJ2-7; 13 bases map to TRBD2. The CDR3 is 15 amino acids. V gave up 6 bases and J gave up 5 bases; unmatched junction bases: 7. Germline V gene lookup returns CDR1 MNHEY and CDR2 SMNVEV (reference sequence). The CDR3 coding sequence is TGTGCCAGCAGCCCAACTAGCGGGGGGGCCCACGAGCAGTACGTC. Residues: CASSPTSGGAHEQYV.

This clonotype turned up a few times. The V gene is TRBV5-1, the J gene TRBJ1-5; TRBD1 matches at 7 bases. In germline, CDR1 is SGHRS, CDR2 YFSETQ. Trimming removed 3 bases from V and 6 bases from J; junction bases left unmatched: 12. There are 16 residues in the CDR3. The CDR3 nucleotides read TGCGCCAGCAGCTCGGACAGGAAAGGAGAAAGTCAGCCCCAGCATTTT. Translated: CASSSDRKGESQPQHF.

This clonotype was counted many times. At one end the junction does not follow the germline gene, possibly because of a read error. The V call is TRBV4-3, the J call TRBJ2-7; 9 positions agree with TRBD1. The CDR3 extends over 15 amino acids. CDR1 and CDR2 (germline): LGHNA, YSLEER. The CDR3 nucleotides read TGCGCCAGCAGCCCTAGGGACAGGGACCGATACGGGCAGTACTTC. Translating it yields CASSPRDRDRYGQYF.

In nucleotides, the CDR3 is TGTGCCAGCACCCGGCCCTCCCGAGATACGCAGTATTTT. It codes for CASTRPSRDTQYF. This chain joins TRBV6-2 or TRBV6-3 and TRBJ2-3; no firm D call. V was trimmed by 7 bases and J by 5 bases, leaving 13 bases between them. Germline-derived CDR1 and CDR2 are MNHEY and SVGEGT. There are 13 residues in the CDR3.

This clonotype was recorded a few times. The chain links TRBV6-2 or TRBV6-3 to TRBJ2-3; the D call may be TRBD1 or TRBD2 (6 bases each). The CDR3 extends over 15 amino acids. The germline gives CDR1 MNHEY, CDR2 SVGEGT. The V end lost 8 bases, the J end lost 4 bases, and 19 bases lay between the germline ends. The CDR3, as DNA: TGTGCCAGCTCTCCTAGGTGGGGGGCCTCAGATACGCAGTATTTT. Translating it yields CASSPRWGASDTQYF.